These 8 T cell receptor beta chains originate from one sample sequenced in a study of T cells in Graves' hyperthyroidism and ophthalmopathy. What was amplified from RNA transcripts were TCR beta CDR3 regions. Primed by the HTBI set, a first-round RT-PCR was run on the TCR CDR3. TCRdb reanalysed the multiplex PCR reads using MiXCR and keeps one entry per CDR3 protein. The sample carries fewer than 900,000 distinct CDR3 sequences, around 20% recorded once. The sequenced material came from blood. Receptor source: a woman in her forties or fifties with Graves' hyperthyroidism that later progressed to Graves' ophthalmopathy.

The gene calls are TRBV12-3 or TRBV12-4 and TRBJ2-7; TRBD1 agrees at 10 bases. The CDR3 totals 14 residues. V dropped 6 bases and J dropped 3; count of bases not matched to a gene: 5. The CDR3 loop reads CASRPGQGNYEQYF. In nucleotides, the CDR3 is TGTGCCAGCAGACCGGGACAGGGGAACTACGAGCAGTACTTC.

The V gene is TRBV7-3, the J gene TRBJ1-2; the match to TRBD1 covers 7 bases. V trimming: 1 base; J trimming: 7 bases; junction bases outside the gene matches: 9. Germline lookup yields CDR1 SGHTA and CDR2 FQGTGA. This CDR3 is built from 15 residues. The CDR3 region has the DNA TGTGCCAGCAGCTTAAGGTTCACAGGGGCTCGTGGCTACACCTTC. This gives the protein CASSLRFTGARGYTF.

This clonotype appeared many times. The V call is TRBV3-1, the J call TRBJ1-1; D is perhaps TRBD1 (5 bases). The CDR3 contains 13 residues. Germline CDR1 LGHDT, CDR2 YNNKEL (reference sequence). Trimming stripped 6 bases from V and 4 bases from J, with 12 bases between. The CDR3 protein is CASSPRGGTEAFF. The CDR3 DNA is TGTGCCAGCAGTCCTCGGGGCGGCACTGAAGCTTTCTTT.

This clonotype appeared a few times. The chain is built from TRBV10-3 and TRBJ1-1; tentatively, D is TRBD1 (6 bases). Germline lookup yields CDR1 ENHRY and CDR2 SYGVKD. This CDR3 contains 14 residues. V shed 9 bases and J shed 1 base, with 15 bases lying between them. This CDR3 reads CAIKVDRSNTEAFF. The CDR3 coding sequence is TGTGCCATAAAAGTGGACAGATCGAACACTGAAGCTTTCTTT.

The chain links TRBV6-2 or TRBV6-3 to TRBJ1-2; no definite D call. With 6 bases removed from V and 3 bases from J, the gap between germline ends came to 17 bases. Per the germline V gene, CDR1 is MNHEY and CDR2 is SVGEGT. This CDR3 spans 15 amino acids. DNA of the CDR3: TGTGCCAGCAGCTCTTCCCTCAGGCCCCACTATGGCTACACCTTC. This translates into CASSSSLRPHYGYTF.

This chain joins TRBV12-3 or TRBV12-4 and TRBJ2-1; 9 bases are shared with TRBD2. The CDR3 runs to 15 residues. The J segment lost 5 bases and the V segment lost 3 bases, leaving 5 bases of the junction unmatched. CDR3 residues: CASSFSPSGDNEQFF. DNA for the CDR3: TGTGCCAGCAGTTTCTCGCCTAGCGGGGACAATGAGCAGTTCTTC.

The genes are TRBV7-9 and TRBJ2-5; the match to TRBD2 covers 10 bases. The CDR3 is 15 amino acids. Germline V gene data show CDR1 as SEHNR and CDR2 as FQNEAQ (reference sequence). Unmatched junction bases numbered 3, after V lost 0 bases and J lost 5 bases. CDR3 in DNA: TGTGCCAGCAGCTTAGCTGAACTAGCGGGGGAGACCCAGTACTTC. Residues: CASSLAELAGETQYF.

The genes are TRBV27 and TRBJ1-2, with a tentative D call TRBD1 (5 bases). Germline-derived CDR1 and CDR2 are MNHEY and SMNVEV (reference sequence). The CDR3 has 14 residues. V lost 4 bases to trimming and J lost 4 bases, with 13 bases between them. The CDR3, as DNA: TGTGCCAGCAGTTCGGACACCACAACCTATGGCTACACCTTC. Translated: CASSSDTTTYGYTF.